A selection of T cell receptor beta chains follows, all from one sample in a study of cytomegalovirus exposure and HLA in healthy donors. Using immunoSEQ multiplex PCR, the repertoire was profiled, and TCRdb retains in-frame clones only, with some absent. The profile covers about 150,000 clones, with around 72% appearing a single time and about 1.3% taken by the ten largest. The source material was PBMCs. Receptors were obtained from a man aged 18 to 29 in good health and CMV-seronegative. The CDR3 runs from the conserved cysteine through the conserved F or W. Fields, in order: D gene, V gene, CDR3 protein. A D gene is named only where the DNA matches it firmly.

>TRBD1|TRBV29-1
CSVYRTGSVSDTQYF
>-|TRBV4-3
CASSPLSGANTGELFF
>TRBD1|TRBV6-5
CASSYRDSLSYEQYF
>-|TRBV19
CASGTGTRHGQYF
>TRBD2|TRBV27
CASRGLAGLLETQYF
>TRBD1|TRBV30
CAWRGTGRYDGYTF
>TRBD2|TRBV25-1
CASSESGLAGFYEQYF
>TRBD2|TRBV7-9
CASSLTSGEWNEQFF
>-|TRBV2
CASTTERNTEAFF
>TRBD1|TRBV19
CASSMAGQGRGEQYF
>TRBD1|TRBV27
CASTPNRGNTEAFF
>-|TRBV28
CASDDRRRDYGYTF
>TRBD2|TRBV19
CASSRSGRAVYTQYF
>-|TRBV10-3
CAITGHLQETQYF
>-|TRBV9
CASSVGRRGTAESGTDTQYF
>-|TRBV7-9
CASSLGAAGASYEQYF
>-|TRBV7-2
CASSPSQGPYEQYF
>TRBD1|TRBV5-1
CASSLGDSNTGELFF
>-|TRBV7-2
CASSPWTASNQPQHF
>-|TRBV27
CASGGGGTRQVGEQYF
>TRBD1|TRBV27
CASKLTGAPYEQYF
>TRBD2|TRBV7-8
CASSFKLYGAGTSGTTDTQYF
>-|TRBV2
CAISLGANVLTF
>-|TRBV5-6
CASTPRLVQGSYGYTF
>TRBD2|TRBV13
CASSSTREASTDTQYF
>-|TRBV6-1
CATPPGDEQYF
>-|TRBV12-5
CASGPTNTEAFF
>TRBD2|TRBV28
CASSSTRSGMGEQFF
>TRBD1|TRBV19
CASKNRSGQGWHEQYF
>TRBD1|TRBV19
CASSITEDREVPYEQYF
>TRBD1|TRBV9
CASSSLTGGNTEAFF
>-|TRBV27
CASSSQDTNTIYF
>-|TRBV6-4
CASSDGAGSSYNEQFF
>TRBD2|TRBV4-1
CASSPGLAPTYEQYF
>-|TRBV19
CASRPGVDYGYTF
>-|TRBV7-6
CASSLGRGEQYF
>TRBD2|TRBV28
CASSLGLAVDTQYF
>-|TRBV10-2
CASSESTRANQPQHF
>-|TRBV28
CASSFPRGVGTDTQYF
>TRBD2|TRBV5-6
CASSHYRLARSGANVLTF
>-|TRBV18
CASSPTAGQATEAFF
>TRBD1|TRBV28
CASRRTGGDYGYTF
>-|TRBV30
CAWSVSGYEQYF
>TRBD2|TRBV7-7
CASSDGPGLAGVHNEQFF
>TRBD2|TRBV11-3
CASSLDGIYSGTSGRGEQFF
>TRBD1|TRBV28
CASTQGAKYEKLFF
>TRBD2|TRBV6-5
CASTGGLATNEQFF
>-|TRBV4-3
CASSQGSTYEQYF
>-|TRBV7-2
CASSLDPVYEQYF
>-|TRBV30
CAWGALGEKLFF
>TRBD2|TRBV5-5
CASSLAFRTSGSDWFF
>-|TRBV5-4
CASSRPGQETQYF
>-|TRBV19
CASTDGGFFGNTEAFF
>-|TRBV29-1
CSVGASEFYEQYF